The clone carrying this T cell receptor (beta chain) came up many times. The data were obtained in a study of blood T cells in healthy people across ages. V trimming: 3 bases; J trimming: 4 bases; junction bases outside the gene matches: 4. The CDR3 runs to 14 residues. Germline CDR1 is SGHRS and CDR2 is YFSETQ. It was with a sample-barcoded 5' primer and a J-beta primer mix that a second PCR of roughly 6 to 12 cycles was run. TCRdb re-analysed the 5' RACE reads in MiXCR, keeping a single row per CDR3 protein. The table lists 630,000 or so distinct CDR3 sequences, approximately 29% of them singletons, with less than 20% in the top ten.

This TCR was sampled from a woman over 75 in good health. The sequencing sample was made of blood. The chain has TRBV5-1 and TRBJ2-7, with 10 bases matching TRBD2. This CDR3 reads CASSSSGGMYEQYF. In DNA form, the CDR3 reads TGCGCCAGCAGCTCTAGCGGGGGTATGTACGAGCAGTACTTC. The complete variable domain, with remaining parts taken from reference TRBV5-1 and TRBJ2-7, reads KAGVTQTPRYLIKTRGQQVTLSCSPISGHRSVSWYQQTPGQGLQFLFEYFSETQRNKGNFPGRFSGRQFSNSRSEMNVSTLELGDSALYLCASSSSGGMYEQYFGPGTRLTVT.